This TCR beta chain was obtained from a study of cytomegalovirus exposure and HLA in healthy donors. Study at large: An early release of data contained 75 million to 90 million unique TCRs, which came from HLA-typed donors.

Amplification used 60 Vbeta primers and 13 Jbeta primers. The repertoire was sequenced with immunoSEQ multiplex PCR; TCRdb's copy has only in-frame clones and lacks some. This sample contains 40,000 to 50,000 clones. Trimming took 0 bases from V and 9 from J, leaving 11 bases between them. The CDR3 runs 13 residues. From germline, CDR1 is MNHEY and CDR2 SVGAGI. This chain uses TRBV6-5 with TRBJ1-1; D is unclear. The sequence was collected from a woman in her 30s in good health and CMV-seronegative. The sequenced sample was PBMCs. CDR3 protein: CASSYSSRIQAFF. The CDR3 DNA sequence: TGTGCCAGCAGTTACTCGTCCAGGATACAAGCTTTCTTT.